A selection of T cell receptor beta chains follows, all from one sample in a study of T cell responses to AZD1222 COVID-19 vaccine. Clones were sequenced by immunoSEQ multiplex PCR, and TCRdb holds only the in-frame ones, with some missing. This repertoire shows 100,000 to 120,000 clones, about 87% found once; its top ten account for 15%. The sequences come from peripheral blood, collected 28 days after the second AZD1222 dose. The receptor set was obtained from an adult who received the AZD1222 COVID-19 vaccine. CDR3s include the opening cysteine and the closing phenylalanine or tryptophan. The D gene is left open where the match is weak. Not all rows give a size; the values are once, few, many and, for expanded clones, a class.

size: -; D: -; J: TRBJ2-5; V: TRBV19; CDR3: CASSINFRETQYF; DNA: TGTGCCAGTAGTATAAACTTTAGGGAGACCCAGTACTTC
size: -; D: -; J: TRBJ2-7; V: TRBV10-1; CDR3: CASSDTDPGAHFSYEQYF; DNA: TGCGCCAGCAGTGATACGGACCCGGGGGCTCATTTCTCCTACGAGCAGTACTTC
size: -; D: -; J: TRBJ2-7; V: TRBV18; CDR3: CASSPSRSEQYF; DNA: TGTGCCAGCTCACCAAGTAGATCAGAGCAGTACTTC
size: -; D: TRBD2; J: TRBJ2-7; V: TRBV4-1; CDR3: CATSRQPNGLAGASHEQYF; DNA: TGCGCCACCAGCCGCCAACCGAACGGGCTAGCGGGAGCTTCCCACGAGCAGTACTTC
size: -; D: -; J: TRBJ2-7; V: TRBV9; CDR3: CASSVQTGMGEQYF; DNA: TGTGCCAGCAGCGTACAGACAGGAATGGGCGAGCAGTACTTC
size: -; D: -; J: TRBJ2-5; V: TRBV5-4; CDR3: CASSLDEEETQYF; DNA: TGTGCCAGCAGCTTGGACGAGGAGGAGACCCAGTACTTC
size: -; D: -; J: TRBJ2-3; V: TRBV5-1; CDR3: CASSFRTSGSNQYF; DNA: TGCGCCAGCAGCTTCCGGACCTCCGGGAGCAATCAGTATTTT
size: -; D: -; J: TRBJ2-5; V: TRBV7-9; CDR3: CASSPPAEETQYF; DNA: TGTGCCAGCAGCCCCCCAGCGGAAGAGACCCAGTACTTC
size: -; D: -; J: TRBJ2-7; V: TRBV28; CDR3: CASSSVQYEQYF; DNA: TGTGCCAGCAGTTCGGTCCAGTACGAGCAGTACTTC
size: once; D: -; J: TRBJ2-5; V: TRBV12-3/TRBV12-4; CDR3: CASSSAETQYF; DNA: TGTGCCAGCAGTTCTGCAGAGACCCAGTACTTC
size: -; D: -; J: TRBJ1-2; V: TRBV5-1; CDR3: CASSNLKGGYGYTF; DNA: TGCGCCAGCAGCAACCTTAAGGGGGGCTATGGCTACACCTTC
size: -; D: -; J: TRBJ1-1; V: TRBV11-2; CDR3: CASSLGTPGEAFF; DNA: TGTGCCAGCAGCTTAGGGACCCCTGGGGAAGCTTTCTTT
size: -; D: -; J: TRBJ1-5; V: TRBV6-1; CDR3: CASSETRERSNQPQHF; DNA: TGTGCCAGCAGTGAAACAAGGGAGAGGAGCAATCAGCCCCAGCATTTT
size: -; D: -; J: TRBJ1-2; V: TRBV18; CDR3: CASSPRTQNYGYTF; DNA: TGTGCCAGCTCACCACGGACACAGAACTATGGCTACACCTTC
size: -; D: TRBD1; J: TRBJ2-7; V: TRBV6-5; CDR3: CASDPGQGAYEQYF; DNA: TGTGCCAGCGACCCGGGACAGGGGGCCTACGAGCAGTACTTC
size: -; D: -; J: TRBJ1-6; V: TRBV5-4; CDR3: CASSRHINSPLHF; DNA: TGTGCCAGCAGCCGACACATTAATTCACCCCTCCACTTT
size: -; D: TRBD1; J: TRBJ2-7; V: TRBV5-1; CDR3: CASSLGPGQGYEQYF; DNA: TGCGCCAGCAGCTTGGGTCCGGGACAGGGATACGAGCAGTACTTC
size: -; D: -; J: TRBJ2-3; V: TRBV11-2; CDR3: CASSLLFGSLDTQYF; DNA: TGTGCCAGCAGCTTATTGTTCGGGAGTCTGGATACGCAGTATTTT
size: -; D: -; J: TRBJ2-7; V: TRBV7-2; CDR3: CASSPQTSGSYEQYF; DNA: TGTGCCAGCAGCCCACAAACATCCGGGAGTTACGAGCAGTACTTC
size: -; D: -; J: TRBJ1-1; V: TRBV27; CDR3: CASSLGGNMNTEAFF; DNA: TGTGCCAGCAGTTTAGGAGGGAACATGAACACTGAAGCTTTCTTT
size: -; D: TRBD1; J: TRBJ1-5; V: TRBV6-2/TRBV6-3; CDR3: CASSYEDRATSQPQHF; DNA: TGTGCCAGCAGTTACGAGGACAGGGCGACGAGTCAGCCCCAGCATTTT
size: -; D: -; J: TRBJ2-3; V: TRBV6-1; CDR3: CASSETVAGTDTQYF; DNA: TGTGCCAGCAGTGAAACGGTAGCGGGCACAGATACGCAGTATTTT
size: -; D: -; J: TRBJ1-3; V: TRBV18; CDR3: CASSSDRGNTIYF; DNA: TGTGCCAGCTCATCGGACAGAGGAAACACCATATATTTT
size: -; D: TRBD1; J: TRBJ1-5; V: TRBV18; CDR3: CASSGQESNQPQHF; DNA: TGTGCCAGCTCGGGACAGGAAAGCAATCAGCCCCAGCATTTT